What follows are 8 T cell receptor beta chains derived from one specimen sequenced in a study of blood T cell repertoires in COVID-19. The method was immunoSEQ multiplex PCR; TCRdb's version includes in-frame clones alone and lacks a portion of them. The sample lists 200,000 or so clones; around four fifths were seen once. What was sequenced was peripheral blood. These receptor sequences come from a man aged 55 to 70 with COVID-19, enrolled during active disease.

This chain connects TRBV5-5 to TRBJ2-5; D possibly corresponds to TRBD2 (6 bases). This CDR3 spans 14 amino acids. Germline V gene data show CDR1 as SGHKS and CDR2 as YYEKEE (reference sequence). V gave up 1 base and J gave up 5 bases, with 12 bases separating them. The CDR3 DNA reads as TGTGCCAGCAGCTTGAGGAGGGGATCGGAGACCCAGTACTTC. It encodes CASSLRRGSETQYF.

The chain carries TRBV28 and TRBJ1-5; D may be TRBD1 (6 bases). Germline V gives CDR1 MDHEN, CDR2 SYDVKM. Trimming stripped 3 bases from V and 0 bases from J, with 12 bases between. The CDR3 loop spans 16 amino acids. For the CDR3, the DNA is TGTGCCAGCAGTTTGCGGACAGCGTATAGCAATCAGCCCCAGCATTTT. It encodes CASSLRTAYSNQPQHF.

The rearrangement joins TRBV2 to TRBJ1-6, with 8 positions matching TRBD1. This CDR3 contains 15 residues. Per germline, CDR1 SNHLY and CDR2 FYNNEI. The junction had 6 bases not matched to a gene; V was cut back by 5 bases and J by 6 bases. This CDR3 is CASSQDRGSNSPLHF. CDR3 bases: TGTGCCAGCAGTCAAGACAGGGGCAGTAATTCACCCCTCCACTTT.

The chain combines TRBV6-6 with TRBJ1-1, with a weak D call TRBD1 (5 bases). The CDR3 has 13 amino acids. Germline V gene data show CDR1 as MNHNY and CDR2 as SVGAGI (reference sequence). The ends were cut back, 6 bases at V and 5 bases at J, with 13 bases in the middle. The CDR3 protein is CASRQDIVTEAFF. The DNA for the CDR3 is TGTGCCAGCAGACAGGATATCGTGACTGAAGCTTTCTTT.

This clone appeared a few times. The chain carries TRBV7-2 and TRBJ2-7, with D possibly matching TRBD1 (6 bases). The V gene lost 0 bases and the J gene lost 5 bases, with 14 bases spanning the gap. There are 15 residues in the CDR3. Germline CDR1 SGHTA, CDR2 FQGNSA. CDR3 amino acids: CASSLATGSGNEQYF. CDR3 in DNA: TGTGCCAGCAGCTTAGCAACAGGGTCGGGGAACGAGCAGTACTTC.

The chain has TRBV4-1 and TRBJ1-1; D unresolved. The CDR3 extends over 17 amino acids. V dropped 4 bases and J dropped 4 bases, with 22 bases sitting between them. Germline CDR1 reads MGHRA; CDR2 reads YSYEKL. The CDR3 nucleotides read TGCGCCAGCAGCCCTTTGTCGGGGAAGCGGAGGTCCACTGAAGCTTTCTTT. Protein sequence: CASSPLSGKRRSTEAFF.

V usage is TRBV9 and J usage is TRBJ1-6, with D maybe TRBD1 (6 bases). Germline values: CDR1 SGDLS, CDR2 YYNGEE. The length of the CDR3 is 18 residues. The V gene lost 0 bases and the J gene lost 9 bases, with 22 bases spanning the gap. CDR3 DNA: TGTGCCAGCAGCGTAGAGACATCCCTTCAGGGGAGCGGTTCACCCCTCCACTTT. It is translated as CASSVETSLQGSGSPLHF.

The DNA of the CDR3 is TGTGCCAGCTCACGTGGACAGAGCTCCTATAATTCACCCCTCCACTTT. This translates into CASSRGQSSYNSPLHF. V usage is TRBV18 and J usage is TRBJ1-6, with D maybe TRBD1 (6 bases). There are 16 residues in the CDR3. Trimming pared 4 bases from V and 0 bases from J, leaving 10 bases between. CDR1 and CDR2 (germline): KGHSH, LQKENI.